This TCR beta chain was retrieved from a study of shared clonotypes between healthy human individuals (dated by TCRdb to 2020 to 2022). Regarding the complete study: The cohort comprised a couple of women and a few men aged 18 to 49 years. For each donor, three plates each were used for CD4 naive and CD4 memory, two plates were used for CD8 naive, and one plate was used for CD8 memory. The study deeply sequenced blood TCR repertoires of five healthy adults to estimate repertoire size and the extent of clonotype sharing between individuals. Different laboratories and diverse techniques were used to prepare libraries and sequence TCR repertoires, to increase sequencing depth and limit assay-specific biases. Leukapheresis yielded between about 0.9 and 9.5 billion PBMCs per donor. Beyond this particular receptor, the publication reports: Because the study included only a small number of donors, the genetic and exposure-history diversity represented was limited. Estimated clonotype richness was generally larger for naive than for memory subsets. Compared with non-shared clonotypes, the clonotypes found in all four sorted-subset donors had higher generation probabilities. Across four donors, about 4.5% of naive CD4, roughly 3.5% of naive CD8, about 2% of memory CD4, and approximately 0.42% of memory CD8 clonotypes were shared. Based on pairwise subsampling, the degree of clonotype sharing among donors was expected to be affected by sequencing depth. Only blood was sampled, and tissue TCR repertoires likely differ from those in blood. Incomplete sequencing was indicated by rarefaction of sorted-subset datasets, despite the large sequencing depth.

Healthy HIV-negative adults with no recently reported acute infections or vaccinations were included as donors. All donors were Caucasian adults living in Nashville, Tennessee, USA. CD4+ T cells were enriched by magnetic negative selection; naive cells were then positively selected on CD45RA, and the negative fraction formed the memory subset. Blood was collected by leukapheresis, and PBMCs were isolated by Ficoll-Histopaque density gradient centrifugation and then cryopreserved in liquid nitrogen vapor phase. Analytical flow cytometry was used to check the purity and quantity of every magnetically sorted T cell population. Genomic DNA was isolated from each sorted fraction and quantified by UV absorbance on a Nanodrop 2000c. Counted from cysteine to phenylalanine, this CDR3 has 18 amino acids. Left in the record is the CDR3 DNA by itself, 54 bases read in frame from the first base. After removal of 1 base from V and 0 bases from J, the junction retains 7 bases not matched to a gene. Via the germline V gene, CDR1 is KGHSH and CDR2 LQKENI.

Using the deep immunoSEQ assay, multiplex PCR amplified TCR CDR3 regions from genomic DNA. Extracted genomic DNA from each cell subset was distributed evenly across all wells of several immunoSEQ 96-well plates, and each plate was treated as a replicate. For sorted subsets, each replicate PCR was loaded with roughly 190 ng genomic DNA, equivalent to about 33,000 T cell genomes. The purified libraries were quantified using a Qubit 3.0 fluorometer, sized with a Bioanalyzer 2100, and then quantified again using the KAPA Library Quantification kit. A separate single-read 150-cycle Illumina NextSeq 550 flow cell was used to sequence each immunoSEQ 96-well plate. On the study's bioinformatics: Because the immunoSEQ output included only junctional sequences and no quality scores, the filtering could not be the same as the filtering used for full-length reads. To assign V/J genes and CDR3, sequences were annotated using PyIR, a Python wrapper for IgBLAST v1.9, with IMGT germline references. Reads were filtered out if the reads had weak V/J assignments (E-value above 1e-6), no CDR3, stop codons, out-of-frame junctions, or ambiguous translated residues. V3J clonotypes were defined by identical inferred V gene, J gene, and CDR3 amino acid sequence. To compute the percentage overlap between repertoires, the number of shared unique clonotypes was divided by the size of the smaller repertoire. RTK rarefaction, the Chao1 estimator, and Recon v2.1 estimates of unobserved clonotypes were used to assess repertoire richness. For all TCRbeta clonotypes obtained by the gDNA method from a few donors, generation probabilities were computed with OLGA. This immuneACCESS table, as held by TCRdb, lists in-frame sequences with V and J called but not all clones. Of the missing ones, under half trace to an unresolved V gene in checked studies; the others have no known cause. V and J calls and clone size follow that table, whereas D and trimming were derived from the DNA. This sample gives about 600,000 clones in total; 97% of them show up just once. The top ten hold around 0.058% of the sample.

In the case of this clone: Which antigen it targets is not known. No qualities accompany the bases; no much larger clone lies one base away.

Recombination linked TRBV18 to TRBJ1-3, with 9 bases matching TRBD1. Sample: naive CD4+ T cells sorted from blood. The cell subset or site label corresponds to: CD45RA+ positively selected. This TCR was recovered from a woman in her twenties or thirties in good health. The CDR3 amino acid sequence is: CASSPRSGQGSSGNTIYF. The DNA sequence follows: TGTGCCAGCTCACCACGGTCAGGACAGGGGAGCTCTGGAAACACCATATATTTT.